Given below is one TCR beta chain in context. Its specificity is unknown. This record comes from a study of long-term antiretroviral therapy in people with HIV. The overall study: By about a decade, the earliest samples predate the 2015 immediate-ART recommendation.

The germline V gene has CDR1 MGHDK and CDR2 SYGVNS. CDR3 length: 14 residues. With 4 bases removed from V and 2 bases from J, the gap between germline ends came to 12 bases. It was version v3.0 of the immunoSEQ assay that was run at survey level. The repertoire was sequenced with immunoSEQ multiplex PCR; TCRdb's copy has only in-frame clones and lacks some. The sample comprises around 15,000 clones, around 94% of which are singletons, and approximately 4.2% rests with the top ten. Points from the study as a whole: It was not possible to obtain data on ART adherence, viral resistance or therapy changes. HIV repertoires spanned narrower CDR3 length ranges than controls.

The sample here was unsorted PBMCs, taken nearly 6.5 years after starting antiretroviral therapy. This clonotype originated in a woman aged 45-59 years with HIV. The chain recombines TRBV25-1 with TRBJ2-7; D remains ambiguous. CDR3 DNA sequence: TGTGCCAGCAGTGCCATTGTCGGCACCTACGAGCAGTACTTC. Translated, it gives CASSAIVGTYEQYF.